Listed below are T cell receptor beta chains from one sample, sequenced in a study of cytomegalovirus exposure and HLA in healthy donors. Profiling relied on immunoSEQ multiplex PCR, and the TCRdb table lists in-frame clones only, not all of them. This sample has fewer than 150,000 clones, with over 60% found just once. The source material was PBMCs. The receptor set was obtained from a woman aged 40 to 49 in good health and CMV-seropositive. The CDR3 runs from the conserved cysteine through the conserved F or W.

TRBV9 | CASSFRVGGLGEKLFF
TRBV19 | CASSPRGTENTEAFF
TRBV28 | CASSSGGYGYTF
TRBV10-3 | CAISDGGGTGRGQPQHF
TRBV11-2 | CASSSQGNEQFF
TRBV4-2 | CASGTASGRWSTGELFF
TRBV30 | CAWSAQGAYGYTF
TRBV6-1 | CASSEDRNTEAFF
TRBV10-3 | CAIRSAGDSYEQYF
TRBV9 | CASSVGNDNYEQYF
TRBV5-1 | CASSIGTSGGAETQYF
TRBV14 | CASSQDGQDNSPLHF
TRBV6-1 | CASRTRQGYGYTF
TRBV5-1 | CASSTQGQGPSGNTIYF
TRBV13 | CASSRGEGRTEAFF
TRBV7-3 | CASSFPTGAGANVLTF